A single sample is the source of the 16 T cell receptor beta chains below, sequenced in a study of human T cells and chemical hapten exposure. Regarding time point: patch test 2, 6 weeks after DPC sensitization. Stated treatment: therapeutic diphenylcyclopropenone sensitization with weekly scalp DPC. TCRdb fed the RACE reads into MiXCR, producing one record per CDR3 protein. The sample consists of about 96,000 distinct CDR3 sequences, about 9% of them appearing once. The sequencing here drew on whole blood, taken in connection with sensitization to the hapten diphenylcyclopropenone (DPC). The receptors originated from a woman between 40 and 50 years old with alopecia areata. Some clones in this sample may be carry-over from other donors' samples.

This clonotype was observed a few times. V gene TRBV28 combines with J gene TRBJ2-4; D unclear. V lost 3 bases and J lost 7, with 10 bases in between. Germline V gene data show CDR1 as MDHEN and CDR2 as SYDVKM. The CDR3 length is 13 residues. The CDR3 sequence is CASSFYGRNIQYF. As DNA, the CDR3 is TGTGCCAGCAGTTTTTACGGCAGGAACATTCAGTACTTC. The complete variable domain, with remaining parts taken from reference TRBV28 and TRBJ2-4, reads DVKVTQSSRYLVKRTGEKVFLECVQDMDHENMFWYRQDPGLGLRLIYFSYDVKMKEKGDIPEGYSVSREKKERFSLILESASTNQTSMYLCASSFYGRNIQYFGAGTRLSVL.

This clonotype was detected ten times or more. V is TRBV5-4 and J is TRBJ2-3, with 7 bases aligning to TRBD2. Germline-derived CDR1 and CDR2 are SGHNT and YYREEE (reference sequence). J was trimmed by 0 bases and V by 3 bases; bases with no gene match: 4. The CDR3 is 15 amino acids. CDR3 DNA: TGTGCCAGCAGCTCGAGGCGGGAGAGCACAGATACGCAGTATTTT. It encodes CASSSRRESTDTQYF. The full variable domain, with the rest looked up from reference TRBV5-4 and TRBJ2-3, is ETGVTQSPTHLIKTRGQQVTLRCSSQSGHNTVSWYQQALGQGPQFIFQYYREEENGRGNFPPRFSGLQFPNYSSELNVNALELDDSALYLCASSSRRESTDTQYFGPGTRLTVL.

This clonotype occurred many times. V usage is TRBV4-3 and J usage is TRBJ2-1, with D unclear. Germline V gene sequence: CDR1 LGHNA, CDR2 YSLEER. Deletions cut 0 bases from V and 3 bases from J, with 9 bases between. The CDR3 runs to 15 residues. In nucleotides, the CDR3 is TGCGCCAGCAGCCAAGATCGGTACAGCTACAATGAGCAGTTCTTC. Encoded protein: CASSQDRYSYNEQFF.

The CDR3 nucleotides are TGTGCCAGCAGCCAAGACCCACAGCCCAATCAGCCCCAGCATTTT. It specifies CASSQDPQPNQPQHF. The chain combines TRBV3-1 with TRBJ1-5; D is unclear. Trimming pared 0 bases from V and 3 bases from J, leaving 9 bases between. The germline V gene encodes CDR1 LGHDT and CDR2 YNNKEL (reference sequence). This CDR3 comprises 15 residues.

This clonotype was counted at least ten times. The rearrangement links TRBV28 to TRBJ2-1; D tentatively reads TRBD1 or TRBD2 (5 bases each). V was shortened by 0 bases and J by 0 bases, with 9 bases between the two germline ends. Germline values: CDR1 MDHEN, CDR2 SYDVKM. CDR3 length equals 16 residues. CDR3 coding DNA: TGTGCCAGCAGTTTATGGGCAGGGAGCTCCTACAATGAGCAGTTCTTC. It encodes CASSLWAGSSYNEQFF.

J is TRBJ2-7 and V is TRBV6-5; 9 nucleotides align to TRBD1. CDR1 and CDR2 (germline): MNHEY, SVGAGI. Trimming cost V 2 bases and J 4 bases; bases outside gene matches: 12. This CDR3 spans 17 amino acids. The CDR3 protein is CASSYPLPGQGTYEQYF. In DNA, the CDR3 is TGTGCCAGCAGTTACCCATTACCGGGACAGGGAACGTACGAGCAGTACTTC.

V is TRBV7-9 and J is TRBJ1-5; TRBD1 is a possible D gene (6 bases). Trimming pared 4 bases from V and 4 bases from J, leaving 14 bases between. The CDR3 totals 15 residues. Germline loops: CDR1 SEHNR, CDR2 FQNEAQ (reference sequence). CDR3 sequence reads: CASSSDLGGNQPQHF. The CDR3 DNA reads TGTGCCAGCAGCTCGGACCTAGGGGGAAATCAGCCCCAGCATTTT.

This clonotype was counted ten times or more. The V call is TRBV21-1, the J call TRBJ2-7; TRBD2 reflects the table's D call only, with no check against the DNA. TRBV21-1 is a pseudogene. The CDR3 is 15 residues long. The CDR3 loop is CASSKRLRPGTPRYF. The CDR3 region has the DNA TGTGCCAGCAGCAAAAGGCTCCGCCCCGGGACTCCGCGGTACTTC.

This clonotype was counted at least ten times. The chain joins TRBV7-6 to TRBJ2-5; 7 bases are shared with TRBD2. From germline, CDR1 is SGHVS and CDR2 FNYEAQ. The length of the CDR3 is 18 residues. The V gene end was trimmed by 1 base and the J gene end by 4 bases; junction bases not matched to a gene: 15. DNA of the CDR3: TGTGCCAGCAGCTTAGGAGCGGGAATGGGTAGCGGCGTAGAGACCCAGTACTTC. Residues: CASSLGAGMGSGVETQYF.

V is TRBV30 and J is TRBJ2-3, with TRBD2 identical over 9 bases. The CDR3 runs 18 residues. The V segment lost 1 base and the J segment 0 bases; nucleotides outside the gene matches: 11. The V gene's germline CDR1 is GTSNPN and CDR2 SVGIG (reference sequence). CDR3 in DNA: TGTGCCTGGAGTGGGAGGCTAGCGGGAATTACTAGCACAGATACGCAGTATTTT. This sequence encodes CAWSGRLAGITSTDTQYF.

This clonotype showed up just a few times. The chain links TRBV20-1 to TRBJ2-3; no clear D gene. V was clipped by 4 bases and J by 1 base, with 9 bases between them. Germline values: CDR1 DFQATT, CDR2 SNEGSKA (reference sequence). This CDR3 contains 13 residues. The CDR3 region has the DNA TGCAGTGCTACTACGCAAGGCACAGATACGCAGTATTTT. The encoded protein is CSATTQGTDTQYF.

The sample holds a few counts of this clonotype. The genes are TRBV7-3 and TRBJ2-5, with 12 bases that match TRBD2. Per the germline V gene, CDR1 is SGHTA and CDR2 is FQGTGA. V lost 5 bases and J lost 4; bases outside the gene matches: 5. CDR3 length: 15 residues. The DNA for the CDR3 is TGTGCCAGCAGCCCCCTAGCGGGAGGGGCAGAGACCCAGTACTTC. It encodes CASSPLAGGAETQYF.

This clonotype has just a few counts. The chain recombines TRBV20-1 with TRBJ1-2, with 8 bases identical to TRBD1. There are 16 residues in the CDR3. The ends lost 3 bases at V and 4 bases at J; junction bases unmatched: 13. Germline V gene data show CDR1 as DFQATT and CDR2 as SNEGSKA (reference sequence). The CDR3 reads CSASPPGQVFFYGYTF. The DNA for the CDR3 is TGCAGTGCTAGTCCACCGGGACAGGTGTTTTTCTATGGCTACACCTTC.

The chain couples TRBV29-1 to TRBJ2-7; D ambiguous. The V end was cut by 1 base, the J end by 1 base, with 5 bases between. In germline, CDR1 is SQVTM, CDR2 ANQGSEA. The CDR3 totals 12 residues. The DNA for the CDR3 is TGCAGCGTTGAAGGACTGTCCTACGAGCAGTACTTC. It codes for CSVEGLSYEQYF.

The chain carries TRBV7-6 and TRBJ1-4; no firm D call. Germline V gene lookup returns CDR1 SGHVS and CDR2 FNYEAQ. V lost 6 bases and J lost 8, with 19 bases in between. This CDR3 is built from 15 residues. CDR3 nucleotides: TGTGCCAGCAGATGTCCGGGTCCTTGGAAGGAAAAACTGTTTTTT. Protein sequence: CASRCPGPWKEKLFF.

V gene TRBV6-5 combines with J gene TRBJ2-7; the D gene could be TRBD1 or TRBD2 (5 bases each). The CDR3 totals 14 residues. Between the trimmed V and J ends, which lost 0 bases and 4 bases, there was a span of 10 bases. The germline CDR1 and CDR2 sequences are MNHEY and SVGAGI. CDR3 loop: CASSYSGREYEQYF. The CDR3 nucleotides read TGTGCCAGCAGTTACTCAGGCAGGGAGTACGAGCAGTACTTC.